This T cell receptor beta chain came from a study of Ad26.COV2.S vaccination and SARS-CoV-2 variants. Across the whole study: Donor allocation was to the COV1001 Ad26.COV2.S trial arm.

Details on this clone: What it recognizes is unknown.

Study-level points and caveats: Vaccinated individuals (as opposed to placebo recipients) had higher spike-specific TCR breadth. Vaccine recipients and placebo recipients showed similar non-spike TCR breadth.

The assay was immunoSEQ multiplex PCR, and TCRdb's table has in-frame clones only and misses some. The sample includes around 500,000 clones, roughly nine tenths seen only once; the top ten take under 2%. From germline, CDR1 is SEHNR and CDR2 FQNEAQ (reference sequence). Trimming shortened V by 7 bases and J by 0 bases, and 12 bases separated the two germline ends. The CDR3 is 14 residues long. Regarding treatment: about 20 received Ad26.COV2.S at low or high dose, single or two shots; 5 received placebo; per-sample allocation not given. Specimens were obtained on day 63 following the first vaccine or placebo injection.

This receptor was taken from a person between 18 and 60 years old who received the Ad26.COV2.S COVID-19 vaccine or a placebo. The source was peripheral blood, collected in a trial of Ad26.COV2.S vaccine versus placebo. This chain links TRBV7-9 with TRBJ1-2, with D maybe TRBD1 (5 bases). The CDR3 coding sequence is TGTGCCAGCACCAGGGACCGAGCTAACTATGGCTACACCTTC. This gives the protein CASTRDRANYGYTF.